These T cell receptor beta chains were read from a single sample in a study of blood T cells in healthy people across ages. TCRdb re-derived calls from the 5' RACE reads in MiXCR, one entry per CDR3 protein. The data hold 600,000 or so distinct CDR3 sequences, with 40% to 50% observed a single time. Sample: blood. The origin of the receptors is a man aged 80 or over in good health. The CDR3 runs from the conserved cysteine through the conserved F or W.

TRBJ2-7 | TRBV7-2 | CASSTLTYEQYF
TRBJ1-1 | TRBV28 | CASESGTRNTEAFF
TRBJ1-1 | TRBV6-5 | CASGETGKNTEAFF
TRBJ2-5 | TRBV5-1 | CASSDLWGQKETQYF
TRBJ2-1 | TRBV7-2 | CASSAIAGGEQFF
- | TRBV6-5 | CASSRSTSSYNEQYF
TRBJ2-3 | TRBV6-2/TRBV6-3 | CASSPLGRGTDTQYF
TRBJ2-7 | TRBV20-1 | CSSGSATQTYEQYF
TRBJ2-5 | TRBV12-5 | CASGPGTSGEETQYF
TRBJ2-7 | TRBV6-5 | CASKLRDSYEQYF
TRBJ1-1 | TRBV15 | CTTSPRGGTEAFF
TRBJ2-7 | TRBV18 | CASSTGQGAREQYF
TRBJ2-2 | TRBV5-1 | CASSLNWNTGELFF
TRBJ2-1 | TRBV20-1 | CRARADYNEQFF
TRBJ1-4 | TRBV7-9 | CASSLMRGNSNEKLFF
TRBJ2-7 | TRBV29-1 | CSVEMLAGVGYEQYF
TRBJ1-1 | TRBV18 | CASSAGMNTEAFF
TRBJ2-7 | TRBV7-9 | CASSLGQGMIEQYF
TRBJ1-1 | TRBV20-1 | CSAPGTADTEAFF
TRBJ2-7 | TRBV20-1 | CSASLRDRVSEQYF
TRBJ2-3 | TRBV9 | CASSGQRGLRSTDTQYF
TRBJ2-1 | TRBV20-1 | CSAKALQVASGRGLEQFF
TRBJ2-5 | TRBV24-1 | CATSDPGSTQETQYF
TRBJ2-7 | TRBV29-1 | CSVSGDSYEQYF
TRBJ2-1 | TRBV5-1 | CASSLAGTHPNEQFF
TRBJ2-5 | TRBV12-3/TRBV12-4 | CASSSDRETQEQYF
TRBJ2-3 | TRBV10-3 | CAISESGTSGTSYTDTQYF
TRBJ1-1 | TRBV20-1 | CSKDRGRGTTEAFF
TRBJ2-3 | TRBV7-9 | CVSSRESRRDTQYF
TRBJ2-3 | TRBV24-1 | CATSDAWADTQYF
TRBJ2-1 | TRBV7-2 | CASSLAGNYNEQFF
TRBJ1-2 | TRBV6-6 | CASRDRGVSYGYTF
TRBJ1-2 | TRBV5-1 | CASSRTGQGPESDYGYTF
TRBJ2-1 | TRBV6-5 | CASSYSGLASGNEQFF
TRBJ2-7 | TRBV2 | CASSAPGTAERYEQYF
TRBJ1-2 | TRBV20-1 | CSASDRVANYGYTF